This TCR beta chain was identified during a study of T cell responses to AZD1222 COVID-19 vaccine. As to this clone: The antigen remains undetermined.

TCRdb keeps only in-frame clones here, not all; method: immunoSEQ multiplex PCR. Of under 150,000 clones in the sample, roughly 88% were seen once. Study-wide results and limits: Just a handful of AZD1222 recipients tested seropositive at baseline. Spike as a whole was targeted by vaccine-associated CD4 TCRs, dominant at 160-218 and 743-854.

The sample was peripheral blood, taken 28 days after the second AZD1222 dose. This clonotype was obtained from an adult who received the AZD1222 COVID-19 vaccine.

CDR3 sequence (DNA): TGTGCCAGCGGAAATTGGCCTAGGGGGTTCGCCAGCACAGATACGCAGTATTTT. Encoded protein: CASGNWPRGFASTDTQYF. This chain links TRBV21-1 with TRBJ2-3; the table calls TRBD1, which could not be checked here. TRBV21-1 is noted as a pseudogene. This CDR3 is 18 amino acids long.